Listed below are T cell receptor beta chains from one sample, sequenced in a study of shared clonotypes between healthy human individuals. TCRdb keeps only in-frame clones here, not all; method: immunoSEQ multiplex PCR. This table holds roughly 2,300,000 clones, 85% to 95% found once. Sample: naive CD4+ T cells from PBMCs. These receptors all come from a man aged 18 to 29 in good health. Some clones in this sample may be carry-over from other donors' samples. Each CDR3 is given with its conserved first and last residue. A D gene is named only where the DNA matches it firmly. Size is omitted from some rows. Given values are once, few, many or a class for expanded clones.

j_call: TRBJ1-5; clone_size: .; cdr3_length: 13; d_call: .; v_call: TRBV28; cdr3_nt: TGTGCCAGCAGGGGGGGGTTCGGGCAGCCCCAGCATTTT; cdr3_aa: CASRGGFGQPQHF
j_call: TRBJ2-1; clone_size: few; cdr3_length: 11; d_call: .; v_call: TRBV20-1; cdr3_nt: TGCAGTGCTCCGTTGTACAATGAGCAGTTCTTC; cdr3_aa: CSAPLYNEQFF
j_call: TRBJ2-2; clone_size: .; cdr3_length: 16; d_call: TRBD2; v_call: TRBV11-3; cdr3_nt: TGTGCCAGCAGCTTAGCTCGCGGGAGTAACACCGGGGAGCTGTTTTTT; cdr3_aa: CASSLARGSNTGELFF
j_call: TRBJ1-3; clone_size: .; cdr3_length: 14; d_call: .; v_call: TRBV19; cdr3_nt: TGTGCCAGTAGTCCTGTCATCGGGGGAAACACCATATATTTT; cdr3_aa: CASSPVIGGNTIYF
j_call: TRBJ2-1; clone_size: .; cdr3_length: 16; d_call: TRBD2; v_call: TRBV28; cdr3_nt: TGTGCCAGCGGCTTAGCGGGAGAGGCGCCCTACAATGAGCAGTTCTTC; cdr3_aa: CASGLAGEAPYNEQFF
j_call: TRBJ2-5; clone_size: once; cdr3_length: 13; d_call: TRBD1; v_call: TRBV7-9; cdr3_nt: TGTGCCAGCAGCTTATCAGGGGGTGAGACCCAGTACTTC; cdr3_aa: CASSLSGGETQYF
j_call: TRBJ1-3; clone_size: .; cdr3_length: 16; d_call: .; v_call: TRBV19; cdr3_nt: TGTGCCAGTAGTATCAGGGATCCGAACTCTGGAAACACCATATATTTT; cdr3_aa: CASSIRDPNSGNTIYF
j_call: TRBJ2-2; clone_size: .; cdr3_length: 16; d_call: .; v_call: TRBV5-1; cdr3_nt: TGCGCCAGCAGCGAGGTGAGGCCCCCGGTGACCGGGGAGCTGTTTTTT; cdr3_aa: CASSEVRPPVTGELFF
j_call: TRBJ1-5; clone_size: .; cdr3_length: 15; d_call: TRBD1; v_call: TRBV28; cdr3_nt: TGTGCCAGCAGCCAAGGGGGGACAGGGGATCGGCCCCAGCATTTT; cdr3_aa: CASSQGGTGDRPQHF
j_call: TRBJ1-2; clone_size: once; cdr3_length: 13; d_call: .; v_call: TRBV5-8; cdr3_nt: TGTGCCAGCACCTCTCCACACAGGGATGGCTACACCTTC; cdr3_aa: CASTSPHRDGYTF
j_call: TRBJ1-5; clone_size: .; cdr3_length: 12; d_call: .; v_call: TRBV25-1; cdr3_nt: TGTGCCAGCAGTTCGGGGGTTCAGCCCCAGCATTTT; cdr3_aa: CASSSGVQPQHF
j_call: TRBJ2-5; clone_size: .; cdr3_length: 15; d_call: .; v_call: TRBV5-1; cdr3_nt: TGCGCCAGCAGCCCTACTGCCCTGAAGGGAGAGACCCAGTACTTC; cdr3_aa: CASSPTALKGETQYF
j_call: TRBJ2-7; clone_size: .; cdr3_length: 14; d_call: TRBD2; v_call: TRBV19; cdr3_nt: TGTGCCAGTAGTATAGGCGGGGGTTCCTACGAGCAGTACTTC; cdr3_aa: CASSIGGGSYEQYF
j_call: TRBJ2-5; clone_size: .; cdr3_length: 13; d_call: .; v_call: TRBV7-2; cdr3_nt: TGTGCCAGCAGCTCCTCAGGGGAAGAGACCCAGTACTTC; cdr3_aa: CASSSSGEETQYF
j_call: TRBJ2-1; clone_size: .; cdr3_length: 15; d_call: TRBD2; v_call: TRBV6-1; cdr3_nt: TGTGCCAGCAGTGGGGGGTTAGCGGGGTACAATGAGCAGTTCTTC; cdr3_aa: CASSGGLAGYNEQFF
j_call: TRBJ2-3; clone_size: .; cdr3_length: 15; d_call: .; v_call: TRBV6-1; cdr3_nt: TGTGCCAGCATCCGGAGGGGGCCAGACACAGATACGCAGTATTTT; cdr3_aa: CASIRRGPDTDTQYF
j_call: TRBJ1-4; clone_size: .; cdr3_length: 15; d_call: TRBD1; v_call: TRBV19; cdr3_nt: TGTGCCAGTAGTATCCAGGGGGACAGCCTAGGAAAACTGTTTTTT; cdr3_aa: CASSIQGDSLGKLFF
j_call: TRBJ1-5; clone_size: .; cdr3_length: 13; d_call: .; v_call: TRBV7-2; cdr3_nt: TGTGCCAGCAGCTTAAGTAAGGGGCCGCCCCAGCATTTT; cdr3_aa: CASSLSKGPPQHF
j_call: TRBJ2-3; clone_size: .; cdr3_length: 13; d_call: .; v_call: TRBV7-3; cdr3_nt: TGTGCCAGCAGCTTATCTCGCACAGATACGCAGTATTTT; cdr3_aa: CASSLSRTDTQYF
j_call: TRBJ2-1; clone_size: .; cdr3_length: 18; d_call: TRBD2; v_call: TRBV18; cdr3_nt: TGTGCCAGCTCACCCGTTCTAGGACTAGCGGGAGAGAAGAATGAGCAGTTCTTC; cdr3_aa: CASSPVLGLAGEKNEQFF
j_call: TRBJ2-3; clone_size: .; cdr3_length: 18; d_call: .; v_call: TRBV19; cdr3_nt: TGTGCCAGTAGTCCCCTGAGGGGCAGCCCCCGCCCCTCAGATACGCAGTATTTT; cdr3_aa: CASSPLRGSPRPSDTQYF
j_call: TRBJ2-7; clone_size: .; cdr3_length: 15; d_call: TRBD2; v_call: TRBV7-2; cdr3_nt: TGTGCCAGCTCGTATTTCGCGGGAGTTAGCTACGAGCAGTACTTC; cdr3_aa: CASSYFAGVSYEQYF